These T cell receptor beta chains were read from a single sample in a study of blood T cell repertoires in COVID-19. Produced via immunoSEQ multiplex PCR; TCRdb's table is partial and in-frame only. The table includes around 200,000 clones, roughly 84% detected once. Sequences were obtained from peripheral blood. The receptors shown here come from a man between 45 and 60 years old with active or convalescent COVID-19. Both conserved end residues are part of each CDR3. A D gene is named only where the DNA matches it firmly. Some rows mark clone size as missing; the rest say once, few, many or name a class of expanded clone.

j_call d_call v_call clone_size cdr3_nt cdr3_aa
TRBJ1-5 - TRBV10-3 - TGTGCCAGTACAGACAGCAATCAGCCCCAGCATTTT CASTDSNQPQHF
TRBJ2-1 TRBD2 TRBV7-9 - TGTGCCAGCAGCCCAAACCTAGCGGGGGGTCCCTTCGTCGATGAGCAGTTCTTC CASSPNLAGGPFVDEQFF
TRBJ1-1 - TRBV6-5 - TGTGCCAGCAGTTACCCCCTCGGAGGGGGGGACACTGAAGCTTTCTTT CASSYPLGGGDTEAFF
TRBJ1-5 - TRBV6-2/TRBV6-3 - TGTGCCAGCAGTTGGACACCAAATAGCAATCAGCCCCAGCATTTT CASSWTPNSNQPQHF
TRBJ2-2 TRBD1 TRBV4-3 - TGCGCCAGCAGCCAACTAACAGGGGCGGGTCCCGGGGAGCTGTTTTTT CASSQLTGAGPGELFF
TRBJ2-4 - TRBV6-6 - TGTGCCAGCAGTTACGGACAGCAGCTTGACATTCAGTACTTC CASSYGQQLDIQYF
TRBJ1-2 - TRBV9 - TGTGCCAGCAGTAACGTCTCTTCTACCTCTGGCTACACCTTC CASSNVSSTSGYTF
TRBJ1-5 TRBD1 TRBV6-5 - TGTGCCAGCAGGGGACAGGGAATCAATCAGCCCCAGCATTTT CASRGQGINQPQHF
TRBJ1-2 TRBD1 TRBV5-1 - TGCGCCAGCAGCCTAGGGACAGTCTATGGCTACACCTTC CASSLGTVYGYTF
TRBJ1-4 - TRBV5-1 - TGCGCCAGCAGCCCAACGGGGCCGCGGGGTAATGAAAAACTGTTTTTT CASSPTGPRGNEKLFF
TRBJ1-2 TRBD1 TRBV29-1 few TGCAGCGTTCGGTCCGGGACAGGAGTTTATGGCTACACCTTC CSVRSGTGVYGYTF
TRBJ2-5 TRBD2 TRBV10-3 - TGTGCCATCAGTGAGTCTAGGCTAGCGGGGTTCCAAGAGACCCAGTACTTC CAISESRLAGFQETQYF
TRBJ2-2 TRBD1 TRBV2 - TGTGCCAGCACCCGGGACAGCTCGAACACCGGGGAGCTGTTTTTT CASTRDSSNTGELFF
TRBJ2-1 TRBD2 TRBV7-9 few TGTGCCAGCAGCTTGGCGGGGGGGTACAATGAGCAGTTCTTC CASSLAGGYNEQFF
TRBJ1-5 TRBD1 TRBV6-5 - TGTGCCAGCAGCCCCGGGACAGATAGCAATCAGCCCCAGCATTTT CASSPGTDSNQPQHF
TRBJ2-7 TRBD1 TRBV2 - TGTGCCAGCAGTATACAGGGGTACGAGCAGTACTTC CASSIQGYEQYF
TRBJ2-7 TRBD2 TRBV7-2 - TGTGCCAGCAGCGTCCACCGGGACTATTCCTACGAGCAGTACTTC CASSVHRDYSYEQYF
TRBJ2-1 - TRBV10-3 - TGTGCCATCAGTGTGGAGAGGGGGGGTAACAATGAGCAGTTCTTC CAISVERGGNNEQFF
TRBJ1-4 TRBD1 TRBV4-3 - TGCGCCAGCAGCGATGACAGGGGGGAGAAACTGTTTTTT CASSDDRGEKLFF